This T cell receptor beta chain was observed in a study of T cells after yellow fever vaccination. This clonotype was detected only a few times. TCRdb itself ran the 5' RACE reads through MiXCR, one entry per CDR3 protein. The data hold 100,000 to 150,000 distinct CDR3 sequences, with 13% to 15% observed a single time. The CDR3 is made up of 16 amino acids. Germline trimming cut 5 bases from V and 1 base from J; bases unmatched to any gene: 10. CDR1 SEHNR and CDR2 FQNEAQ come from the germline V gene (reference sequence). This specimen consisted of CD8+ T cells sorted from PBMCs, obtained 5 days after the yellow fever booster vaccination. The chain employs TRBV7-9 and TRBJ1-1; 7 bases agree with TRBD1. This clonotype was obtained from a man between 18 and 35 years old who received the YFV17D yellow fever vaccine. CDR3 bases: TGTGCCAGCAGCGCCTCGACAGGGATGGAGAACACTGAAGCTTTCTTT. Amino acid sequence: CASSASTGMENTEAFF.